Listed below are T cell receptor beta chains from one sample, sequenced in a study of T-cell memory formation after mild COVID-19. In TCRdb, the 5' RACE reads were re-called with MiXCR into one record per CDR3 protein. Counted here are roughly 250,000 distinct CDR3 sequences, about a sixth occurring once; the ten biggest clones make up about 4%. The specimen sequenced was PBMCs or a T cell subset sorted from them (not recorded which). These receptors were collected from a man in his late teens or twenties who had mild COVID-19 (a few samples of this study predate the infection). Cell type and time point are not known. CDR3s include the opening cysteine and the closing phenylalanine or tryptophan. A D gene is named only where the DNA matches it firmly. Size is omitted from some rows. Given values are once, few, many or a class for expanded clones.

V: TRBV9
length: 14
D: TRBD1
J: TRBJ1-2
size: .
CDR3: CASSSDRGLYGYTF
DNA: TGTGCCAGCAGCAGTGACAGGGGCTTGTATGGCTACACCTTC

V: TRBV19
length: 13
D: .
J: TRBJ1-1
size: .
CDR3: CASSVRTNTEAFF
DNA: TGTGCCAGTAGTGTCAGAACGAACACTGAAGCTTTCTTT

V: TRBV5-1
length: 15
D: .
J: TRBJ2-5
size: .
CDR3: CASSGGAGPKETQYF
DNA: TGCGCCAGCAGCGGGGGGGCAGGGCCGAAAGAGACCCAGTACTTC

V: TRBV21-1
length: 15
D: .
J: TRBJ1-2
size: few
CDR3: CASSLLGQDDYGYTF
DNA: TGTGCCAGCAGCTTATTAGGGCAGGACGATTATGGCTACACCTTC

V: TRBV6-5
length: 15
D: .
J: TRBJ1-6
size: few
CDR3: CASSYGGRAYSPLHF
DNA: TGTGCCAGCAGTTACGGAGGAAGGGCCTATTCACCCCTCCACTTT

V: TRBV9
length: 13
D: .
J: TRBJ2-2
size: many
CDR3: CASTRENTGELFF
DNA: TGTGCCAGCACCCGGGAGAACACCGGGGAGCTGTTTTTT

V: TRBV6-2/TRBV6-3
length: 14
D: .
J: TRBJ2-1
size: few
CDR3: CASSYDRSYNEQFF
DNA: TGTGCCAGCAGTTACGATCGCAGCTACAATGAGCAGTTCTTC

V: TRBV7-4
length: 14
D: .
J: TRBJ2-4
size: .
CDR3: CASSLVLGGNIQYF
DNA: TGTGCCAGCAGCTTAGTGCTTGGCGGAAACATTCAGTACTTC

V: TRBV28
length: 15
D: .
J: TRBJ2-1
size: few
CDR3: CASSLALTANNEQFF
DNA: TGTGCCAGCAGTTTAGCCCTGACGGCAAACAATGAGCAGTTCTTC

V: TRBV27
length: 13
D: .
J: TRBJ2-7
size: .
CDR3: CASSLKGDYEQYF
DNA: TGTGCCAGCAGTTTAAAGGGGGACTACGAGCAGTACTTC

V: TRBV20-1
length: 12
D: .
J: TRBJ1-6
size: many
CDR3: CSAVDSASPLHF
DNA: TGCAGTGCCGTAGACAGTGCTTCACCCCTCCACTTT

V: TRBV19
length: 13
D: .
J: TRBJ1-1
size: .
CDR3: CASTPTGRTEAFF
DNA: TGTGCCAGTACCCCCACAGGGCGCACTGAAGCTTTCTTT

V: TRBV18
length: 13
D: .
J: TRBJ1-2
size: few
CDR3: CASSLTESYGYTF
DNA: TGTGCCAGCTCACTGACCGAGTCCTATGGCTACACCTTC

V: TRBV12-3/TRBV12-4
length: 14
D: .
J: TRBJ1-6
size: few
CDR3: CASSRGQFGEPLHF
DNA: TGTGCCAGCAGCCGCGGACAGTTCGGGGAGCCCCTCCACTTT

V: TRBV20-1
length: 14
D: .
J: TRBJ1-4
size: .
CDR3: CSAQSTENNEKLFF
DNA: TGCAGTGCCCAGAGCACCGAGAACAATGAAAAACTGTTTTTT

V: TRBV7-2
length: 15
D: TRBD2
J: TRBJ2-7
size: .
CDR3: CASSSGLAGNYEQYF
DNA: TGTGCCAGCAGCTCTGGACTAGCGGGGAACTACGAGCAGTACTTC

V: TRBV7-2
length: 14
D: .
J: TRBJ1-5
size: .
CDR3: CASSLEPEGQPQHF
DNA: TGTGCCAGCAGCTTAGAGCCTGAGGGGCAGCCCCAGCATTTT

V: TRBV5-1
length: 15
D: .
J: TRBJ2-1
size: many
CDR3: CASSLAQGVPNEQFF
DNA: TGCGCCAGCAGCTTGGCGCAGGGCGTCCCCAATGAGCAGTTCTTC

V: TRBV7-2
length: 14
D: .
J: TRBJ2-1
size: many
CDR3: CASSFRGSNSEQFF
DNA: TGTGCCAGCAGCTTTAGGGGTAGTAACAGTGAGCAGTTCTTC

V: TRBV2
length: 14
D: TRBD2
J: TRBJ2-3
size: .
CDR3: CASRLAIGTDTQYF
DNA: TGTGCCAGCAGACTAGCGATTGGCACAGATACGCAGTATTTT

V: TRBV12-3/TRBV12-4
length: 13
D: .
J: TRBJ1-5
size: .
CDR3: CASSYRENQPQHF
DNA: TGTGCCAGCAGTTACAGGGAAAATCAGCCCCAGCATTTT

V: TRBV7-2
length: 13
D: .
J: TRBJ1-2
size: many
CDR3: CASSLGRGNGYTF
DNA: TGTGCCAGCAGCTTGGGCAGGGGAAATGGCTACACCTTC

V: TRBV20-1
length: 17
D: .
J: TRBJ1-3
size: .
CDR3: CSARVGGTGLSGNTIYF
DNA: TGCAGTGCTAGAGTGGGGGGAACAGGGCTGTCTGGAAACACCATATATTTT

V: TRBV12-3/TRBV12-4
length: 15
D: .
J: TRBJ1-1
size: many
CDR3: CASSFGGTVNTEAFF
DNA: TGTGCCAGCAGTTTTGGTGGGACGGTAAACACTGAAGCTTTCTTT

V: TRBV9
length: 15
D: .
J: TRBJ2-1
size: few
CDR3: CASSVAAGTYNEQFF
DNA: TGTGCCAGCAGCGTAGCAGCAGGTACCTACAATGAGCAGTTCTTC

V: TRBV16
length: 14
D: .
J: TRBJ2-5
size: .
CDR3: CASSQSSVQETQYF
DNA: TGTGCCAGCAGCCAATCGTCCGTACAAGAGACCCAGTACTTC

V: TRBV2
length: 14
D: .
J: TRBJ2-2
size: .
CDR3: CASSNSRNTGELFF
DNA: TGTGCCAGCAGTAATTCTCGGAACACCGGGGAGCTGTTTTTT

V: TRBV5-1
length: 16
D: .
J: TRBJ2-2
size: .
CDR3: CASRPLEGVNTGELFF
DNA: TGCGCCAGCAGACCTCTGGAGGGGGTGAACACCGGGGAGCTGTTTTTT

V: TRBV6-6
length: 14
D: .
J: TRBJ2-7
size: .
CDR3: CASSTQGPLDEQYF
DNA: TGTGCCAGCAGTACCCAAGGCCCCTTAGACGAGCAGTACTTC

V: TRBV6-5
length: 15
D: TRBD1
J: TRBJ2-2
size: .
CDR3: CASKRQGANTGELFF
DNA: TGTGCCAGCAAGAGACAGGGGGCGAACACCGGGGAGCTGTTTTTT

V: TRBV5-5
length: 15
D: .
J: TRBJ2-3
size: .
CDR3: CASKSDATSTDTQYF
DNA: TGTGCCAGCAAGTCGGACGCGACTAGCACAGATACGCAGTATTTT

V: TRBV27
length: 17
D: TRBD1
J: TRBJ1-5
size: .
CDR3: CASSLRSGGDGNQPQHF
DNA: TGTGCCAGCAGTTTACGGTCAGGGGGTGATGGCAATCAGCCCCAGCATTTT

V: TRBV2
length: 15
D: TRBD2
J: TRBJ2-2
size: few
CDR3: CASSGSSGPPGELFF
DNA: TGTGCCAGCAGTGGGAGTAGCGGGCCCCCGGGGGAGCTGTTTTTT

V: TRBV4-3
length: 13
D: TRBD1
J: TRBJ2-4
size: many
CDR3: CASSRDRENIQYF
DNA: TGCGCCAGCAGCCGGGACAGGGAAAACATTCAGTACTTC

V: TRBV12-3/TRBV12-4
length: 16
D: TRBD2
J: TRBJ2-2
size: .
CDR3: CASSSIRGGRTGELFF
DNA: TGTGCCAGCAGTTCCATTCGGGGGGGACGGACCGGGGAGCTGTTTTTT

V: TRBV19
length: 16
D: TRBD2
J: TRBJ2-1
size: .
CDR3: CASSSRPGRSYNEQFF
DNA: TGTGCCAGTAGTAGCCGTCCCGGGAGGTCCTACAATGAGCAGTTCTTC

V: TRBV2
length: 11
D: .
J: TRBJ2-5
size: many
CDR3: CASSVQETQYF
DNA: TGCGCCAGCAGCGTCCAAGAGACCCAGTACTTC

V: TRBV28
length: 15
D: .
J: TRBJ1-1
size: few
CDR3: CASSLSGPLNTEAFF
DNA: TGTGCCAGCAGTTTAAGCGGGCCGCTGAACACTGAAGCTTTCTTT

V: TRBV7-2
length: 15
D: TRBD2
J: TRBJ2-5
size: few
CDR3: CASSFMGGRGETQYF
DNA: TGTGCCAGCAGCTTTATGGGTGGGAGGGGAGAGACCCAGTACTTC

V: TRBV12-5
length: 14
D: .
J: TRBJ2-1
size: .
CDR3: CASGLASSYNEQFF
DNA: TGTGCTAGTGGTTTGGCTAGCTCCTACAATGAGCAGTTCTTC

V: TRBV3-1
length: 12
D: .
J: TRBJ1-2
size: .
CDR3: CASSMTAYGYTF
DNA: TGTGCCAGCAGTATGACAGCCTATGGCTACACCTTC

V: TRBV20-1
length: 12
D: .
J: TRBJ2-3
size: .
CDR3: CSGASGTDTQYF
DNA: TGCAGTGGGGCTAGCGGCACAGATACGCAGTATTTT

V: TRBV10-2
length: 14
D: .
J: TRBJ1-5
size: few
CDR3: CASSEIGHGQPQHF
DNA: TGCGCCAGCAGTGAGATCGGGCATGGGCAGCCCCAGCATTTT

V: TRBV6-2/TRBV6-3
length: 16
D: TRBD1
J: TRBJ1-5
size: .
CDR3: CASSPDREGSNQPQHF
DNA: TGTGCCAGCAGCCCGGACAGGGAGGGGAGCAATCAGCCCCAGCATTTT

V: TRBV12-3/TRBV12-4
length: 16
D: TRBD2
J: TRBJ2-3
size: .
CDR3: CASTTRPSGAGDTQYF
DNA: TGTGCCAGCACCACCCGGCCTAGCGGGGCGGGAGATACGCAGTATTTT

V: TRBV4-2
length: 15
D: .
J: TRBJ2-2
size: few
CDR3: CASRTGTANTGELFF
DNA: TGTGCCAGCAGAACCGGGACGGCGAACACCGGGGAGCTGTTTTTT

V: TRBV6-1
length: 15
D: .
J: TRBJ1-2
size: .
CDR3: CASSQARTSNYGYTF
DNA: TGTGCCAGCAGTCAAGCGCGAACCTCTAACTATGGCTACACCTTC

V: TRBV5-1
length: 14
D: TRBD2
J: TRBJ2-5
size: .
CDR3: CASSLGTSVETQYF
DNA: TGCGCCAGCAGCTTGGGGACTAGTGTGGAGACCCAGTACTTC